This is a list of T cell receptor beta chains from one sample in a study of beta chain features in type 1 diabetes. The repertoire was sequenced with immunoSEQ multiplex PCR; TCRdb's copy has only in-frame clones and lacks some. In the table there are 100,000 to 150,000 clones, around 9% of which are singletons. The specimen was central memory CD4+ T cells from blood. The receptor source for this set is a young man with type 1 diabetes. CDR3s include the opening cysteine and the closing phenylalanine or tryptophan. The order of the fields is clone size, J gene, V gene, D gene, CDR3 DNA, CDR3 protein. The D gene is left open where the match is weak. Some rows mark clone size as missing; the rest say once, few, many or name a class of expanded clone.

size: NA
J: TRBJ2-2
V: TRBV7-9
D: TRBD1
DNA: TGTGCCAGCAGCCTAACTCGGAACCAGGGGGATGGCACCGGGGAGCTGTTTTTT
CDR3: CASSLTRNQGDGTGELFF

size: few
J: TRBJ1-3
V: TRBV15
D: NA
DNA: TGTGCCACCAGCAAAGACCAGGGTAGAAACACCATATATTTT
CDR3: CATSKDQGRNTIYF

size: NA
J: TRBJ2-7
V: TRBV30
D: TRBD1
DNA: TGTGCCTGGAGTGTCCTGGGACAGGGTTTGATCGAGCAGTACTTC
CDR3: CAWSVLGQGLIEQYF

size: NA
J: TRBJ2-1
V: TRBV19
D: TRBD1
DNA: TGTGCCAGTAGTGTCCAACCGGGACAGGGGGCAGGTGAGCAGTTCTTC
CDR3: CASSVQPGQGAGEQFF

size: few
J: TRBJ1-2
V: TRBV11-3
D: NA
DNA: TGTGCCAGCAGCTTAAGTAGTCCCGGCTATGGCTACACCTTC
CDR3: CASSLSSPGYGYTF

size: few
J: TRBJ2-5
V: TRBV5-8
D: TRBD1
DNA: TGTGCCAGCAGCTTGGTTCGAGGGGGCCGGGAGACCCAGTACTTC
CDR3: CASSLVRGGRETQYF

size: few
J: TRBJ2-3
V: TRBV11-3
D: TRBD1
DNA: TGTGCCAGCAGCCCAGGGACAGGGGGTCGCACAGATACGCAGTATTTT
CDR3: CASSPGTGGRTDTQYF

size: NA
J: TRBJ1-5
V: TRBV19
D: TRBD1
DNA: TGTGCCAGTAGTAGGACAGGGGGCATGAGTGGCAATCAGCCCCAGCATTTT
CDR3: CASSRTGGMSGNQPQHF

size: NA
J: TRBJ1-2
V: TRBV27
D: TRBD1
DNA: TGTGCCAGCAGTCTACAGGGGGCGTTTGGCTACACCTTC
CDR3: CASSLQGAFGYTF

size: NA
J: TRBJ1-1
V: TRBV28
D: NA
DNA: TGTGCCAGTGGCATGAACACTGAAGCTTTCTTT
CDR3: CASGMNTEAFF

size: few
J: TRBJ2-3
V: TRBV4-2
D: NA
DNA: TGTGCCAGCAGCCAAGATCTCCGGGGAGATACGCAGTATTTT
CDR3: CASSQDLRGDTQYF

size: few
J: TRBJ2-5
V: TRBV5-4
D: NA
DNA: TGTGCCAGCACCCGGAGGGGTTACCAAGAGACCCAGTACTTC
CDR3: CASTRRGYQETQYF

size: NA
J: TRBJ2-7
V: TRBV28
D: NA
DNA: TGTGCCAGCACCGGACAGCCCACCTACGAGCAGTACTTC
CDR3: CASTGQPTYEQYF

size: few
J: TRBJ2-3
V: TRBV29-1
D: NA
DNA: TGCACCTACCTAGCAGTGGCAGATACGCAGTATTTT
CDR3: CTYLAVADTQYF

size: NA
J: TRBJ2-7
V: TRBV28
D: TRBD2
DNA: TGTGCCAGTACTATACTTAACGGGGGGGCAGAGGAGCAGTACTTC
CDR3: CASTILNGGAEEQYF

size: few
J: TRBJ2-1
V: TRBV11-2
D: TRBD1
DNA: TGTGCCAGCAGCTTGAACAGGGGCGATGAGCAGTTCTTC
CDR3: CASSLNRGDEQFF

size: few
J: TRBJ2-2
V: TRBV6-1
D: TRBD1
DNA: TGTGCCAGCAGTGAATTTGGACAGGGGTTCGGGGAGCTGTTTTTT
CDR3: CASSEFGQGFGELFF

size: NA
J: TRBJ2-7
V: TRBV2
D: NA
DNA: TGTGCCAGCACCGATCGGTTCGAGCAGTACTTC
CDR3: CASTDRFEQYF